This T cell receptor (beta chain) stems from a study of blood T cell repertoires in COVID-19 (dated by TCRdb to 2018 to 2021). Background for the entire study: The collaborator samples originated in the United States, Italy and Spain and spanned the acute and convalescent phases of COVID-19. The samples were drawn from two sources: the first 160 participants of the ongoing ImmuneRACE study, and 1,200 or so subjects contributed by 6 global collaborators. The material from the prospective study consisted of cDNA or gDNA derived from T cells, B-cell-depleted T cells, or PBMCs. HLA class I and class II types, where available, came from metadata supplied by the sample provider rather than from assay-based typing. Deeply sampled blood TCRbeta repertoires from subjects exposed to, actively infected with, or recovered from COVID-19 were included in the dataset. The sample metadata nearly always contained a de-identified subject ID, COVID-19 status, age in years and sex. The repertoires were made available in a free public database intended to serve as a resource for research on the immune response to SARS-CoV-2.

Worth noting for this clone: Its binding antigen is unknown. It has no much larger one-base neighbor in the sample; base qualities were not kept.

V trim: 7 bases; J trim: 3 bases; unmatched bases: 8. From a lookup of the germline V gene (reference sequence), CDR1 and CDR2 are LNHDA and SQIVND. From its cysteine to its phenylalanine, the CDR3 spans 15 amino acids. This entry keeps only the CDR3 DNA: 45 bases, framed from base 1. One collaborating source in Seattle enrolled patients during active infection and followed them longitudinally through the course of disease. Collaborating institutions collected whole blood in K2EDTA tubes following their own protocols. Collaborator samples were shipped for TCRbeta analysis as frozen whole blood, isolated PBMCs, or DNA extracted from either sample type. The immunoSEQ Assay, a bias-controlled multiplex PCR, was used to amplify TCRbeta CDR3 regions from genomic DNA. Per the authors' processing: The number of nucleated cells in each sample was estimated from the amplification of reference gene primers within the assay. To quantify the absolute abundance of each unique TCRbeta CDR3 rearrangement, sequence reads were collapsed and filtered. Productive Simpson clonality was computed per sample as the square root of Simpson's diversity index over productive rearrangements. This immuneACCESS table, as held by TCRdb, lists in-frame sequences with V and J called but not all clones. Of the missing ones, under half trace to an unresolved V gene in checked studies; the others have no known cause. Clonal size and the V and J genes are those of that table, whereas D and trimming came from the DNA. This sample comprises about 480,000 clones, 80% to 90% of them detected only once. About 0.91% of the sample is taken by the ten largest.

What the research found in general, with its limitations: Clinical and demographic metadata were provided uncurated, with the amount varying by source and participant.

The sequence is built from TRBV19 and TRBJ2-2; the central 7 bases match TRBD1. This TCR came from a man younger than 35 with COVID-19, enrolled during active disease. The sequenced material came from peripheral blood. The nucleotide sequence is TGTGCCAGTACCATGGGGGACAGCTACACCGGGGAGCTGTTTTTT. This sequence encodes CASTMGDSYTGELFF.